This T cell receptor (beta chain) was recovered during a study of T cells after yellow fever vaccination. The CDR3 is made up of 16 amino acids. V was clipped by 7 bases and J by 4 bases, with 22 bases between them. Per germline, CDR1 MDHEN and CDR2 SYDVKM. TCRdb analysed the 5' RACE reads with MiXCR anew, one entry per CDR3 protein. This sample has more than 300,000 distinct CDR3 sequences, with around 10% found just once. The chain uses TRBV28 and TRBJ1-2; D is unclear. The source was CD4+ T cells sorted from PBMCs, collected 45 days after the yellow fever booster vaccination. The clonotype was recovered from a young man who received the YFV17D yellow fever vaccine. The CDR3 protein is CASIRAGPNRFYGYTF. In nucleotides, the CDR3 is TGTGCCAGCATTCGGGCAGGCCCCAACCGATTCTATGGCTACACCTTC.